The present TCR beta chain was sequenced within a study of T cell repertoires in cytomegalovirus infection. Study context: Recently identified HLA-C-restricted CMV epitopes were among the peptides used. Public TCR beta signatures marked donors with CMV infection and the matching HLA.

V shed 2 bases and J 6 bases; nucleotides not matched to a gene: 4. In germline, CDR1 is MNHNY, CDR2 SVGAGI (reference sequence). CDR3 length: 14 amino acids. This clonotype was detected a few times. Its antigen is undetermined. One entry per CDR3 protein results from TCRdb running MiXCR on the reads. The sample gives 700,000 to 900,000 distinct CDR3 sequences, about 28% of which show up once; about an eighth is in the top ten. This specimen was cultured CD8+ T cells from PBMCs, taken from culture after CMV antigen stimulation. This chain links TRBV6-6 with TRBJ2-1; 7 bases align to TRBD2. This receptor was identified in a human donor in good health (CMV status not recorded). Some clones in this sample may be carry-over from other donors' samples. CDR3 protein: CASSYPTSANEQFF. CDR3 bases: TGTGCCAGCAGTTACCCTACTAGCGCCAATGAGCAGTTCTTC.